The clone carrying this T cell receptor (beta chain) was counted at least ten times. Its cognate antigen is unknown. The germline V gene has CDR1 SQVTM and CDR2 ANQGSEA. V lost 5 bases and J lost 8, with 21 bases in between. The length of the CDR3 is 14 residues. These data are taken from a study of Graves' ophthalmopathy and Graves' hyperthyroidism. Over 18 months of follow-up, stable hyperthyroidism required that no ophthalmopathy appear. Among the hyperthyroidism patients, all were newly diagnosed, aged 18 to 65, with under 2 months' duration. The PBMCs originated from less than 13 ml of fresh peripheral blood. From RNA, the CDR3 regions of TCR beta chains were amplified and sequenced. Second-round multiplex PCR came after first-round RT-PCR with HTBI primers. TCRdb analysed the multiplex PCR reads with MiXCR anew, one entry per CDR3 protein. The sample carries 680,000 or so distinct CDR3 sequences, approximately 22% recorded once.

The study's findings and limits: Sensitivity reached 60% to 71% and specificity about 72% when the model predicted ophthalmopathy progression.

The gene calls are TRBV29-1 and TRBJ1-2, with D maybe TRBD1 (6 bases). This sequence originates from a woman younger than 35 with stable Graves' hyperthyroidism. Some clones in this sample may be carry-over from other donors' samples. The source material was peripheral blood. The CDR3 DNA reads as TGCAGCGTTCTTGGGGCGACAGGTCGTTACGGCTACACCTTC. Its protein is CSVLGATGRYGYTF.